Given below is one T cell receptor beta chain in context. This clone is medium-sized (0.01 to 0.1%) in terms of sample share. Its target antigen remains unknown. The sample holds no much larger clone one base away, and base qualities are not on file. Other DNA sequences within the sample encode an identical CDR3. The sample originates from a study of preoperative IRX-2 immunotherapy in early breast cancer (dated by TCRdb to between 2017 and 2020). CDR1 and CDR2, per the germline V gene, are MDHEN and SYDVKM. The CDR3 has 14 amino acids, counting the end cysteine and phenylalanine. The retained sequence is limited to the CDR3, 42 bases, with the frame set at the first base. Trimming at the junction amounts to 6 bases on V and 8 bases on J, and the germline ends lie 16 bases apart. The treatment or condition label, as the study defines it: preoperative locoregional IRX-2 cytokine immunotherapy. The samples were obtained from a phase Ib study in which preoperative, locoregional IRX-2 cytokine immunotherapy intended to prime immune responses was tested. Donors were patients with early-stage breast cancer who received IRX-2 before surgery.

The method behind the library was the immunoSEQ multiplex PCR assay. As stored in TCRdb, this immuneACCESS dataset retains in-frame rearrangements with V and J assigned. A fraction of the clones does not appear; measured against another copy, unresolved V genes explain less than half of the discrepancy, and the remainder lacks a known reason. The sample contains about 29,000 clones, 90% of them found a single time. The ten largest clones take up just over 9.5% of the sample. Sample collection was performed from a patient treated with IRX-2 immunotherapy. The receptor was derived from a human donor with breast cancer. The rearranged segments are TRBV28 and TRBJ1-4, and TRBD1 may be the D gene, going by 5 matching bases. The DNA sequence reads TGTGCCAGCAGCCGGGGCCAGGGAAGGGAAAAACTGTTTTTT. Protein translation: CASSRGQGREKLFF.